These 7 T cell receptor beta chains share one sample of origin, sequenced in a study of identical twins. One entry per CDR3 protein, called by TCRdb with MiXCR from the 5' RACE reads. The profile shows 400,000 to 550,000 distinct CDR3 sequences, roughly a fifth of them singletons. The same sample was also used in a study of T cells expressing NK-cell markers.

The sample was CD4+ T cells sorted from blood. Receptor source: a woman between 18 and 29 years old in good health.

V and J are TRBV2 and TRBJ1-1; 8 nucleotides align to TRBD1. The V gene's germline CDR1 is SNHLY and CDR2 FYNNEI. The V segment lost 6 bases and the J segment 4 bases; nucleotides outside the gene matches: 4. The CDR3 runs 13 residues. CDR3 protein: CASRATGGTEAFF. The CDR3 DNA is TGTGCCAGCAGGGCTACAGGGGGCACTGAAGCTTTCTTT. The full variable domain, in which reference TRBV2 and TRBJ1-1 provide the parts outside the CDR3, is EPEVTQTPSHQVTQMGQEVILRCVPISNHLYFYWYRQILGQKVEFLVSFYNNEISEKSEIFDDQFSVERPDGSNFTLKIRSTKLEDSAMYFCASRATGGTEAFFGQGTRLTVV.

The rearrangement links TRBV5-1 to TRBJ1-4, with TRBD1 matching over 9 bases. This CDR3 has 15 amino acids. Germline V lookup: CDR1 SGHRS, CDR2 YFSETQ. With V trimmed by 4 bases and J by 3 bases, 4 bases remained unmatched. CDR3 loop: CASSLYRGPNEKLFF. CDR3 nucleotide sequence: TGCGCCAGCAGCCTTTACAGGGGGCCTAATGAAAAACTGTTTTTT.

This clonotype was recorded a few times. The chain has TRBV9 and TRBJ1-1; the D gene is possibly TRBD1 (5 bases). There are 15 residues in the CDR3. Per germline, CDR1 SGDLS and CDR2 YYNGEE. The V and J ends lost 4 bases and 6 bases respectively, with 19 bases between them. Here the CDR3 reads CASSPQAQGGSEAFF. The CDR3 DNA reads TGTGCCAGCAGCCCCCAGGCTCAGGGAGGGTCTGAAGCTTTCTTT.

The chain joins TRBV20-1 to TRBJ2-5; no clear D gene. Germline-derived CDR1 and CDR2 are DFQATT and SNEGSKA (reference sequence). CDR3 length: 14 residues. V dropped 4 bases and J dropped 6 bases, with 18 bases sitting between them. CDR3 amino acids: CSATIPALLKTQYF. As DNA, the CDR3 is TGCAGTGCTACAATTCCCGCCCTACTTAAGACCCAGTACTTC.

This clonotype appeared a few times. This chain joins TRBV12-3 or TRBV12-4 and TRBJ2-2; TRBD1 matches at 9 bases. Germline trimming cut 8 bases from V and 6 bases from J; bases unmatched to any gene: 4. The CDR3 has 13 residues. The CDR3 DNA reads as TGTGCCAGCCGGGACAGGGAGGCCGGGGAGCTGTTTTTT. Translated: CASRDREAGELFF.

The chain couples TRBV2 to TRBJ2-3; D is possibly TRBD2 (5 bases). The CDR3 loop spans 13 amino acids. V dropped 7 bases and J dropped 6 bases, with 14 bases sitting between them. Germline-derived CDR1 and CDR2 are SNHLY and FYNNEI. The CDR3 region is CASTTDSRDTQYF. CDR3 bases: TGTGCCAGCACCACGGACTCTCGGGATACGCAGTATTTT.

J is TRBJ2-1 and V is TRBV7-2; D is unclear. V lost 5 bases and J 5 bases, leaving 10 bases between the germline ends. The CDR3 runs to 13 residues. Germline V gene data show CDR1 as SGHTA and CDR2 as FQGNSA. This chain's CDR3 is CASSPGPDNEQFF. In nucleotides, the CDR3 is TGTGCCAGCAGCCCCGGGCCCGACAATGAGCAGTTCTTC.